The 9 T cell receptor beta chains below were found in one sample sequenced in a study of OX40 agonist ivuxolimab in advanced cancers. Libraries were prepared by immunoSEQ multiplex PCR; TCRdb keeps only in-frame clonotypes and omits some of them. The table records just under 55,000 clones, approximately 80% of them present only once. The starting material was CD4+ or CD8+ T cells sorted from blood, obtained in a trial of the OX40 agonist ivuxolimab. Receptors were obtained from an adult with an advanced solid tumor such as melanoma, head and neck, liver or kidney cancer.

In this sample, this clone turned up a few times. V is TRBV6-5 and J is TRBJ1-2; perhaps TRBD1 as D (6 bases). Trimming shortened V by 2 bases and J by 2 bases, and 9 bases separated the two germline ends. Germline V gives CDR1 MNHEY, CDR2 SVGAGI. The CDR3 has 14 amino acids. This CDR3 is CASSYLGQNYGYTF. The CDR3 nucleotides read TGTGCCAGCAGTTACCTTGGACAGAACTATGGCTACACCTTC.

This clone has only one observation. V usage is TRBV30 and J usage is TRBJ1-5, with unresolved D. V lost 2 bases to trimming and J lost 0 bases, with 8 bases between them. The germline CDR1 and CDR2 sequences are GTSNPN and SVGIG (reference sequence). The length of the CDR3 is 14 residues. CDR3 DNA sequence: TGTGCCTGGAGTTCGGGCGGTAGCAATCAGCCCCAGCATTTT. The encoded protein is CAWSSGGSNQPQHF.

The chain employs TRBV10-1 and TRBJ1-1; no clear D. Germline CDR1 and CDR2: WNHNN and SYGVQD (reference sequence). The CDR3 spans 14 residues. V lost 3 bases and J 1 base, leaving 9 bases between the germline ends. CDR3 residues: CASSENLGNTEAFF. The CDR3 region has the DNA TGCGCCAGCAGTGAAAACTTGGGGAACACTGAAGCTTTCTTT.

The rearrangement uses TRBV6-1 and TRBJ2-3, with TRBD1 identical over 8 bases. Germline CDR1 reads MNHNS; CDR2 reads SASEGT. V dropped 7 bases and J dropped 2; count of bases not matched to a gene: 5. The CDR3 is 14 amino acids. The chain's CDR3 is CASNRDRTTDTQYF. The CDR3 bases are TGTGCCAGCAACCGGGACAGGACCACAGATACGCAGTATTTT.

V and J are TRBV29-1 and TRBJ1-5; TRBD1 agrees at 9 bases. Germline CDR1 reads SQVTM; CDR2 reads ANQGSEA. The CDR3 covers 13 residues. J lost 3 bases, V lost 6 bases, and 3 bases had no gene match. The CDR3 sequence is CSVGQGYNQPQHF. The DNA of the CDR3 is TGCAGCGTCGGACAGGGGTACAATCAGCCCCAGCATTTT.

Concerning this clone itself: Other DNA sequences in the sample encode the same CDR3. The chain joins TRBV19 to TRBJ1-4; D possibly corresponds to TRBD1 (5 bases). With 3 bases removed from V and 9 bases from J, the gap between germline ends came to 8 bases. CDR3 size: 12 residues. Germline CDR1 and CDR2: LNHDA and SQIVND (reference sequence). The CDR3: CASSIGGKKLFF. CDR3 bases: TGTGCCAGTAGTATCGGGGGGAAAAAACTGTTTTTT.

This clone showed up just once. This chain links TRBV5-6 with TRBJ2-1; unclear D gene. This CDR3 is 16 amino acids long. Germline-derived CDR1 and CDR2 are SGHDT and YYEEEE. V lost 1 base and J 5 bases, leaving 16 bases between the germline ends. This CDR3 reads CASSLRTNNLDNEQFF. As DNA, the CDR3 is TGTGCCAGCAGCTTGCGGACCAACAACTTAGACAATGAGCAGTTCTTC.

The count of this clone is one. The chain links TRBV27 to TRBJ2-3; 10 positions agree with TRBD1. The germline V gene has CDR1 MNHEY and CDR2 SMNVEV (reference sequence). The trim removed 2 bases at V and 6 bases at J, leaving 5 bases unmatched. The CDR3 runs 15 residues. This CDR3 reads CASSLGTGVGDTQYF. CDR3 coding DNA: TGTGCCAGCAGTTTAGGGACAGGGGTCGGGGATACGCAGTATTTT.

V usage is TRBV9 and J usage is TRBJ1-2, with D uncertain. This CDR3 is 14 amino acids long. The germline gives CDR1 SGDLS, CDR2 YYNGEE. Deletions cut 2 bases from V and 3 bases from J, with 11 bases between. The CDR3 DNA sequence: TGTGCCAGCAGCGTTGGGGAGAACGACTATGGCTACACCTTC. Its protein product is CASSVGENDYGYTF.